Presented here are 17 T cell receptor beta chains from one specimen sequenced in a study of patients and donors after allogeneic stem cell transplantation. TCRdb processed the RT-PCR reads anew with MiXCR; each CDR3 protein has one entry. The table lists 900,000 to 1,000,000 distinct CDR3 sequences, over 15% of them singletons. Sequenced input: blood, either unsorted or a sorted T cell fraction (not recorded which). These receptor sequences come from a human donor who was either an allogeneic HSCT recipient or a stem cell or donor lymphocyte infusion donor (not recorded which). It is not recorded whose cells these are; they may come from a transplant donor.

In its sample, this clonotype was seen a few times. J is TRBJ1-5 and V is TRBV12-3 or TRBV12-4, with D hard to call. V was pared by 3 bases and J by 11 bases, with 17 bases between. The CDR3 has 14 amino acids. DNA of the CDR3: TGTGCCAGCAGTTTTATGGCAGAGGTCCAATCCCAGCATTTT. Amino acids: CASSFMAEVQSQHF.

This clonotype was picked up a small number of times. V gene TRBV4-3 combines with J gene TRBJ2-3, with 8 bases aligning to TRBD1. Germline-derived CDR1 and CDR2 are LGHNA and YSLEER. This CDR3 region has 20 residues. V lost 0 bases to trimming and J lost 0 bases; unmatched junction nucleotides: 14. This chain's CDR3 is CASSQDRWGQDATSTDTQYF. The CDR3 region has the DNA TGCGCCAGCAGCCAAGATAGATGGGGACAGGACGCCACTAGCACAGATACGCAGTATTTT.

The chain combines TRBV7-8 with TRBJ1-2, with D uncertain. The CDR3 sequence is 12 residues long. Germline V gives CDR1 SGHVS, CDR2 FQNEAQ. The ends were cut back, 4 bases at V and 6 bases at J, with 9 bases in the middle. The CDR3 DNA sequence: TGTGCCAGCAGCTCACCACGAAATGGCTACACCTTC. Translation gives CASSSPRNGYTF.

The chain recombines TRBV12-3 or TRBV12-4 with TRBJ1-2, with 8 bases lining up with TRBD1. CDR3 length equals 15 residues. J was trimmed by 6 bases and V by 5 bases; bases with no gene match: 11. CDR3 DNA sequence: TGTGCCAGCAGTCGCCGCCCGGGCAGGGGGCATGGCTACACCTTC. Its protein is CASSRRPGRGHGYTF.

This clonotype occurred a few times. In nucleotides, the CDR3 is TGTGCCAGCAGCCAAGATTGGTCAGGAAACCAAGAGACCCAGTACTTC. This gives the protein CASSQDWSGNQETQYF. V is TRBV3-1 and J is TRBJ2-5; D is uncertain. The CDR3 has 16 residues. The ends were cut back, 0 bases at V and 0 bases at J, with 11 bases in the middle. Germline CDR1 LGHDT, CDR2 YNNKEL (reference sequence).

J is TRBJ1-1 and V is TRBV27; D remains unclear. Looked up from germline, CDR1 is MNHEY and CDR2 is SMNVEV (reference sequence). This CDR3 region has 14 residues. V gave up 6 bases and J gave up 7 bases, with 18 bases separating them. CDR3 in amino acids: CASSPNPGALEAFF. The CDR3 nucleotides read TGTGCCAGCAGCCCGAATCCGGGAGCCCTTGAAGCTTTCTTT.

The chain couples TRBV6-1 to TRBJ2-7, with 8 bases matching TRBD2. The CDR3 consists of 15 residues. Germline V CDR1 and CDR2: MNHNS, SASEGT. J lost 7 bases, V lost 6 bases, and 14 bases had no gene match. The CDR3 loop is CASSRSGGAGGEQYF. The CDR3 DNA follows: TGTGCCAGCAGCCGGTCGGGGGGCGCGGGAGGAGAGCAGTACTTC.

The chain links TRBV5-1 to TRBJ2-7; a possible D gene is TRBD1 (6 bases). Trimming removed 0 bases at V and 3 bases at J, with 13 bases between. CDR1 is SGHRS and CDR2 is YFSETQ in the germline V gene. This CDR3 region has 15 residues. CDR3 coding DNA: TGCGCCAGCAGCTTGGTAGAAAGGGGACACTACGAGCAGTACTTC. Its translation is CASSLVERGHYEQYF.

The rearrangement uses TRBV15 and TRBJ1-2, with no clear D. Germline CDR1 and CDR2: LNHNV and YYDKDF (reference sequence). There are 15 residues in the CDR3. The germline V and J ends were trimmed by 0 bases and 4 bases, with 12 bases remaining between them. The CDR3 sequence is CATSREQRTLYGYTF. The DNA of the CDR3 is TGTGCCACCAGCAGAGAGCAACGGACCCTCTATGGCTACACCTTC.

This clonotype was picked up a small number of times. The chain recombines TRBV7-2 with TRBJ1-1; 7 bases align to TRBD1. The CDR3 extends over 15 amino acids. V lost 6 bases, J lost 0 bases, and 7 bases stayed unmatched. CDR1 and CDR2 from the germline V gene are SGHTA and FQGNSA. CDR3 sequence reads: CASRRTGTMNTEAFF. Here the CDR3 DNA reads TGTGCCAGCAGGAGGACAGGAACAATGAACACTGAAGCTTTCTTT.

This clonotype turned up a few times. The chain recombines TRBV20-1 with TRBJ1-3, with no clear D. The germline V gene has CDR1 DFQATT and CDR2 SNEGSKA (reference sequence). V shed 1 base and J shed 4 bases, with 11 bases lying between them. The CDR3 totals 14 residues. The CDR3 protein is CSARGGVKGNTIYF. The DNA of the CDR3 is TGCAGTGCTAGAGGTGGGGTCAAAGGAAACACCATATATTTT.

This chain connects TRBV12-3 or TRBV12-4 to TRBJ2-7, with a tentative D call TRBD1 (6 bases). The ends were cut back, 4 bases at V and 7 bases at J, with 17 bases in the middle. This CDR3 spans 14 amino acids. Here the CDR3 reads CASSSNRETDEQYF. The CDR3 DNA follows: TGTGCCAGCAGTTCCAACAGGGAGACGGATGAGCAGTACTTC.

The chain employs TRBV10-3 and TRBJ2-3, with TRBD2 matching 7 bases. The CDR3 has 14 residues. CDR1 ENHRY and CDR2 SYGVKD come from the germline V gene. V trimming: 7 bases; J trimming: 5 bases; junction bases outside the gene matches: 9. The CDR3 sequence is CAITSGDGKDTQYF. Written as DNA, the CDR3 is TGTGCCATCACTAGCGGAGACGGTAAAGATACGCAGTATTTT.

This clonotype turned up a few times. The chain recombines TRBV20-1 with TRBJ2-3; TRBD2 is a possible D gene (5 bases). The CDR3 is made up of 17 amino acids. From germline, CDR1 is DFQATT and CDR2 SNEGSKA (reference sequence). The V end lost 6 bases, the J end lost 0 bases, and 22 bases lay between the germline ends. CDR3 in DNA: TGCAGTGCCAGGACTTTTACGGGCCAATCGAGCACAGATACGCAGTATTTT. This translates into CSARTFTGQSSTDTQYF.

This clonotype was detected only a few times. The chain uses TRBV6-5 and TRBJ1-2; D might be TRBD1 (5 bases). The CDR3 loop spans 13 amino acids. CDR1 is MNHEY and CDR2 is SVGAGI in the germline V gene. Trimming cost V 2 bases and J 13 bases, with 17 bases left between them. Here the CDR3 DNA reads TGTGCCAGCAGTTACGGGACGACTGGCGTGTCCACCTTC. It encodes CASSYGTTGVSTF.

The rearrangement joins TRBV12-3 or TRBV12-4 to TRBJ2-7; 11 nucleotides match TRBD2. This CDR3 comprises 13 residues. V was pared by 8 bases and J by 5 bases, with 5 bases of the junction left unmatched. CDR3 protein: CASATSGVHEQYF. CDR3 nucleotides: TGTGCCAGCGCGACTAGCGGGGTGCACGAGCAGTACTTC.

This clonotype was seen a handful of times. This chain joins TRBV20-1 and TRBJ1-5, with 9 bases aligning to TRBD1. The CDR3 runs 13 residues. Germline V CDR1 and CDR2: DFQATT, SNEGSKA (reference sequence). V gave up 6 bases and J gave up 5 bases; unmatched junction bases: 5. CDR3 sequence reads: CSAGQGSYQPQHF. CDR3 sequence (DNA): TGCAGTGCCGGACAGGGGTCATATCAGCCCCAGCATTTT.